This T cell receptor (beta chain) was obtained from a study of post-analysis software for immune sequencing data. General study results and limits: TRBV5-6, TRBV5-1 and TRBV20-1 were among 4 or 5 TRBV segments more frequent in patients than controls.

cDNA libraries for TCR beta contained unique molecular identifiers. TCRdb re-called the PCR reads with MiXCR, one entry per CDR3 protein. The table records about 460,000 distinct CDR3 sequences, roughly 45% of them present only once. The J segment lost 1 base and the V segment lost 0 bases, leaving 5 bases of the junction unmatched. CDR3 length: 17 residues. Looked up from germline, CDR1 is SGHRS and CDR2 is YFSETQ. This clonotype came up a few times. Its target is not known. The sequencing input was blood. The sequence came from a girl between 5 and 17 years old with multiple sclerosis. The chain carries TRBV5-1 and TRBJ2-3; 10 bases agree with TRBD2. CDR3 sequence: CASSLGTSGAGTDTQYF. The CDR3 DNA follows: TGCGCCAGCAGCTTGGGAACTAGCGGGGCCGGCACAGATACGCAGTATTTT.